The 29 T cell receptor beta chains below all came from one sample that was sequenced in a study of T cell repertoires in cytomegalovirus infection. Their cognate antigens are unknown. One entry per CDR3 protein results from TCRdb running MiXCR on the reads. This sample has a few hundred thousand distinct CDR3 sequences, with approximately 40% found just once. This specimen was cultured PBMCs, taken from culture after CMV antigen stimulation. Receptors were obtained from a human donor in good health (CMV status not recorded). Some clones in this sample may be carry-over from other donors' samples.

The chain recombines TRBV5-1 with TRBJ2-3; TRBD2 aligns across 13 bases. This CDR3 comprises 16 residues. V lost 4 bases and J lost 3; bases outside the gene matches: 5. Germline V gives CDR1 SGHRS, CDR2 YFSETQ. CDR3 sequence (DNA): TGCGCCAGCAGCACCGGGACTAGCGGGGAGACAGATACGCAGTATTTT. Translating it yields CASSTGTSGETDTQYF.

The table lists this clonotype with a few counts. The V gene is TRBV4-2, the J gene TRBJ2-5, with a possible D match to TRBD2 (5 bases). The germline V and J ends were trimmed by 1 base and 5 bases, with 14 bases remaining between them. The CDR3 loop spans 15 amino acids. Germline CDR1 is LGHNA and CDR2 is YNFKEQ. The CDR3 nucleotides are TGTGCCAGCAGCCAAGGTCGAGGGTTTGGGGAGACCCAGTACTTC. Translating it yields CASSQGRGFGETQYF.

The table lists this clonotype with a few counts. The V and J genes are TRBV5-1 and TRBJ2-2, with TRBD2 identical over 8 bases. This CDR3 contains 18 residues. Germline values: CDR1 SGHRS, CDR2 YFSETQ. V trimming: 0 bases; J trimming: 0 bases; junction bases outside the gene matches: 7. The CDR3 DNA sequence: TGCGCCAGCAGCTTGGCGTCTAGCGGGCCTCCGAACACCGGGGAGCTGTTTTTT. It is translated as CASSLASSGPPNTGELFF.

The chain is built from TRBV12-3 or TRBV12-4 and TRBJ2-7; no reliable D call. The CDR3 loop spans 12 amino acids. Trimming left V 1 base short and J 6 bases short, with 7 bases between. The CDR3 bases are TGTGCCAGCAGTTTAGGGGTAGCCGAGCAGTACTTC. Encoded protein: CASSLGVAEQYF.

The rearrangement links TRBV7-6 to TRBJ2-2; 7 bases map to TRBD2. V shed 5 bases, J shed 7 bases, and the junction held 4 bases outside the gene matches. The germline gives CDR1 SGHVS, CDR2 FNYEAQ. The CDR3 extends over 13 amino acids. The CDR3 region is CASSLPGGGELFF. The DNA of the CDR3 is TGTGCCAGCAGCCTCCCGGGGGGCGGGGAGCTGTTTTTT.

This clonotype was seen many times. The chain joins TRBV7-2 to TRBJ2-7, with TRBD1 matching over 8 bases. The germline V gene has CDR1 SGHTA and CDR2 FQGNSA. The V segment lost 3 bases and the J segment 1 base; nucleotides outside the gene matches: 8. The CDR3 length is 16 residues. This CDR3 reads CASSFPGRTGSYEQYF. The CDR3 DNA reads as TGTGCCAGCAGCTTTCCGGGTCGGACAGGGTCCTACGAGCAGTACTTC.

The table lists this clonotype with many counts. J is TRBJ1-5 and V is TRBV7-2; D unresolved. CDR3 size: 16 residues. Germline-derived CDR1 and CDR2 are SGHTA and FQGNSA. Trimming took 1 base from V and 0 from J, leaving 10 bases between them. CDR3 nucleotides: TGTGCCAGCAGCTTAGTCTTTTGGGATAGCAATCAGCCCCAGCATTTT. Its protein product is CASSLVFWDSNQPQHF.

CDR3 nucleotides: TGTGCCAGCAGCTTATCTTGGCAGAACTACAATGAGCAGTTCTTC. It translates to CASSLSWQNYNEQFF. The chain is built from TRBV7-2 and TRBJ2-1, with unresolved D. This CDR3 has 15 residues. Germline V gives CDR1 SGHTA, CDR2 FQGNSA. The V end was cut by 2 bases, the J end by 3 bases, with 11 bases between.

This clonotype was counted only a few times. The chain links TRBV7-2 to TRBJ2-1; 11 bases fit TRBD2. V was clipped by 1 base and J by 6 bases; unmatched bases: 5. Germline V CDR1 and CDR2: SGHTA, FQGNSA. The CDR3 length is 16 residues. CDR3 in DNA: TGTGCCAGCAGCTTAGTTTGGCTAGCGGGGGGCAATGAGCAGTTCTTC. As protein: CASSLVWLAGGNEQFF.

The genes are TRBV7-8 and TRBJ2-7, with 9 nucleotides matching TRBD2. Trimming took 0 bases from V and 1 from J; bases not matched to a gene: 16. This CDR3 spans 20 amino acids. CDR1 is SGHVS and CDR2 is FQNEAQ in the germline V gene. Here the CDR3 reads CASSLARPLPGTSRSYEQYF. The CDR3 DNA reads as TGTGCCAGCAGCTTAGCACGACCCCTTCCCGGGACTAGCAGATCCTACGAGCAGTACTTC. The full variable domain, with the rest looked up from reference TRBV7-8 and TRBJ2-7, is GAGVSQSPRYKVAKRGQDVALRCDPISGHVSLFWYQQALGQGPEFLTYFQNEAQLDKSGLPSDRFFAERPEGSVSTLKIQRTQQEDSAVYLCASSLARPLPGTSRSYEQYFGPGTRLTVT.

The chain employs TRBV10-3 and TRBJ2-7, with no clear D. This CDR3 spans 15 amino acids. V was clipped by 8 bases and J by 1 base, with 18 bases between them. Per germline, CDR1 ENHRY and CDR2 SYGVKD. The CDR3 sequence is CAISGSRLGSYEQYF. CDR3 in DNA: TGTGCCATCTCGGGCTCCAGGTTGGGATCCTACGAGCAGTACTTC.

The table lists this clonotype with a few counts. The rearrangement uses TRBV7-2 and TRBJ2-2; 8 nucleotides align to TRBD2. CDR3 size: 14 residues. Germline lookup yields CDR1 SGHTA and CDR2 FQGNSA. With 5 bases clipped from V and 5 bases from J, the junction kept 4 bases outside the gene matches. In nucleotides, the CDR3 is TGTGCCAGCAGCAAAGCGGGGGTTACCGGGGAGCTGTTTTTT. Protein product: CASSKAGVTGELFF.

This clonotype showed up just a few times. The chain has TRBV10-3 and TRBJ1-1; TRBD1 is a possible D gene (6 bases). V was trimmed by 3 bases and J by 5 bases, leaving 13 bases between them. Per the germline V gene, CDR1 is ENHRY and CDR2 is SYGVKD. This CDR3 spans 14 amino acids. The CDR3 protein is CAISERGAGTEAFF. In DNA, the CDR3 is TGTGCCATCAGTGAACGGGGGGCTGGGACTGAAGCTTTCTTT.

V gene TRBV6-8 combines with J gene TRBJ1-4; 7 bases fit TRBD1. The CDR3 covers 17 residues. CDR1 is MNHGY, CDR2 SAAAGT, per germline. The V gene end was trimmed by 4 bases and the J gene end by 0 bases; junction bases not matched to a gene: 8. CDR3 in amino acids: CASSFYRGPATNEKLFF. As DNA, the CDR3 is TGTGCCAGCAGTTTTTACAGGGGACCTGCAACTAATGAAAAACTGTTTTTT.

The rearrangement links TRBV7-6 to TRBJ2-3; D is unclear. The CDR3 has 14 residues. Trimming left V 2 bases short and J 3 bases short, with 9 bases between. The germline CDR1 and CDR2 sequences are SGHVS and FNYEAQ. As DNA, the CDR3 is TGTGCCAGCAGCTTAAGGATGAAGACAGATACGCAGTATTTT. This gives the protein CASSLRMKTDTQYF.

The chain uses TRBV7-2 and TRBJ1-1; D unclear. Trimming took off 5 bases at V and 3 bases at J, with 13 bases between the two ends. Per the germline V gene, CDR1 is SGHTA and CDR2 is FQGNSA. The CDR3 totals 14 residues. The CDR3 is CASSVGGRHTEAFF. The CDR3 nucleotides read TGTGCCAGCAGCGTCGGTGGCAGGCACACTGAAGCTTTCTTT.

The rearrangement joins TRBV12-3 or TRBV12-4 to TRBJ1-2; 7 bases line up with TRBD1. The J segment lost 7 bases and the V segment lost 6 bases, leaving 11 bases of the junction unmatched. The CDR3 is 14 amino acids. CDR3 DNA sequence: TGTGCCAGCAGATCGACAGGGTTTTTTGGTGGCTACACCTTC. It translates to CASRSTGFFGGYTF.

This clonotype was recorded a few times. The genes are TRBV7-9 and TRBJ2-2, with TRBD2 identical over 16 bases. V was pared by 5 bases and J by 0 bases, with 9 bases of the junction left unmatched. Germline loops: CDR1 SEHNR, CDR2 FQNEAQ (reference sequence). There are 20 residues in the CDR3. CDR3 amino acids: CASSRLPGLAGGPNTGELFF. CDR3 coding DNA: TGTGCCAGCAGCCGCCTCCCGGGACTAGCGGGGGGGCCGAACACCGGGGAGCTGTTTTTT.

The chain joins TRBV7-2 to TRBJ2-5; no definite D call. The CDR3 totals 12 residues. Trimming left V 5 bases short and J 3 bases short, with 7 bases between. The V gene's germline CDR1 is SGHTA and CDR2 FQGNSA. CDR3: CASSVVEETQYF. CDR3 nucleotides: TGTGCCAGCAGCGTTGTCGAAGAGACCCAGTACTTC.

CDR3 residues: CASSLSGQEQQFF. In nucleotides, the CDR3 is TGCGCCAGCAGCTTGTCCGGCCAGGAGCAGCAGTTCTTC. J is TRBJ2-1 and V is TRBV5-1; D not certain. This CDR3 is built from 13 residues. The germline V gene has CDR1 SGHRS and CDR2 YFSETQ. Trimming left V 1 base short and J 11 bases short, with 13 bases between.

The J gene is TRBJ1-4, the V gene TRBV19; D gene unclear. Germline V lookup: CDR1 LNHDA, CDR2 SQIVND (reference sequence). This CDR3 contains 16 residues. The V end was cut by 0 bases, the J end by 6 bases, with 14 bases between. CDR3 residues: CASSIEDLGTDEKLFF. CDR3 nucleotides: TGTGCCAGTAGTATAGAGGACCTGGGAACGGATGAAAAACTGTTTTTT.

The V call is TRBV12-3 or TRBV12-4, the J call TRBJ2-1; possibly TRBD1 for D (6 bases). The CDR3 is 16 residues long. V lost 4 bases and J 6 bases, leaving 19 bases between the germline ends. CDR3 nucleotide sequence: TGTGCCAGCAGTTCCCCGGCACAGGGCCTTGGCAATGAGCAGTTCTTC. Its protein is CASSSPAQGLGNEQFF.

This clonotype has only a few counts. The chain has TRBV6-5 and TRBJ1-4; tentatively, D is TRBD1 (6 bases). The CDR3 sequence is 18 residues long. V lost 0 bases to trimming and J lost 3 bases, with 17 bases between them. The germline V gene encodes CDR1 MNHEY and CDR2 SVGAGI. Here the CDR3 reads CASSYSGGRGPANEKLFF. DNA of the CDR3: TGTGCCAGCAGTTACTCAGGGGGAAGAGGACCAGCTAATGAAAAACTGTTTTTT.

J is TRBJ1-2 and V is TRBV12-3 or TRBV12-4; 7 positions agree with TRBD1. Germline trimming cut 6 bases from V and 4 bases from J; bases unmatched to any gene: 5. The CDR3 totals 13 residues. CDR3 loop: CASSLQGLYGYTF. The CDR3 coding sequence is TGTGCCAGCAGCCTACAGGGGCTCTATGGCTACACCTTC.

This clonotype was seen more than once but under ten times. The rearrangement uses TRBV6-2 or TRBV6-3 and TRBJ1-1, with D perhaps matching TRBD1 (6 bases). Germline V CDR1 and CDR2: MNHEY, SVGEGT. The CDR3 length is 16 residues. The V and J ends lost 2 bases and 1 base respectively, with 14 bases between them. The CDR3 DNA sequence: TGTGCCAGCAGTTACGGAAGACAGGTATCGAACACTGAAGCTTTCTTT. This translates into CASSYGRQVSNTEAFF.

This clonotype was recorded many times. This rearrangement joins TRBV7-2 to TRBJ1-3; possible D gene TRBD1, 6 bases. Germline CDR1 SGHTA, CDR2 FQGNSA. The CDR3 has 15 amino acids. Trimming removed 5 bases from V and 1 base from J, with 12 bases in between. Here the CDR3 DNA reads TGTGCCAGCAGCATAGGACAGTTTTCTGGAAACACCATATATTTT. It is translated as CASSIGQFSGNTIYF. Combining the CDR3 with reference TRBV7-2 and TRBJ1-3 gives the whole variable domain GAGVSQSPSNKVTEKGKDVELRCDPISGHTALYWYRQSLGQGLEFLIYFQGNSAPDKSGLPSDRFSAERTGGSVSTLTIQRTQQEDSAVYLCASSIGQFSGNTIYFGEGSWLTVV.

This clonotype came up a few times. The chain couples TRBV11-2 to TRBJ2-5; D is unclear. The CDR3 totals 14 residues. Germline CDR1 and CDR2: SGHAT and FQNNGV. V dropped 1 base and J dropped 4 bases, with 10 bases sitting between them. Here the CDR3 DNA reads TGTGCCAGCAGCTTAGGCTTGCTACCAGAGACCCAGTACTTC. It codes for CASSLGLLPETQYF.

The chain uses TRBV25-1 and TRBJ2-5, with no clear D. The germline V and J ends were trimmed by 9 bases and 0 bases, with 11 bases remaining between them. The CDR3 extends over 13 amino acids. Germline V gene lookup returns CDR1 MGHDK and CDR2 SYGVNS. As DNA, the CDR3 is TGTGCCAGTATACAGCCGAACCAAGAGACCCAGTACTTC. This translates into CASIQPNQETQYF.

Comments on this clonotype: Its ends do not fully match the called genes, so a read error is possible. The rearrangement uses TRBV4-3 and TRBJ2-1; D gene unclear. This CDR3 spans 12 amino acids. CDR1 is LGHNA, CDR2 YSLEER, per germline. CDR3 amino acids: CASSQEQGEQLF. Here the CDR3 DNA reads TGCGCCAGCAGCCAAGAGCAAGGTGAGCAGTTGTTC.